A selection of T cell receptor beta chains follows, all from one sample in a study. The table came from immunoSEQ multiplex PCR; TCRdb's copy has only in-frame clones and leaves some out. The sample has 60,000 to 85,000 clones; 85% to 95% are singletons. The sequenced material came from PBMCs. These receptors were obtained from a man aged 40-50 years with rheumatoid arthritis. Both conserved end residues are part of each CDR3. D genes are given only for firm matches. Clone size is stated in some rows and not others, as once, few, many or a class when expanded.

cdr3_aa cdr3_nt d_call j_call clone_size v_call
CASSNPTGPGYEQYF TGTGCCAGCAGTAACCCCACAGGGCCCGGCTACGAGCAGTACTTC NA TRBJ2-7 NA TRBV6-5
CASSLEEHRRQPQHF TGTGCCAGCAGCTTAGAAGAACACCGGAGACAGCCCCAGCATTTT NA TRBJ1-5 few TRBV7-2
CASEDRVGQPQHF TGTGCCAGTGAAGACAGGGTAGGTCAGCCCCAGCATTTT TRBD1 TRBJ1-5 once TRBV19
CASSVDGDYGYTF TGTGCCAGCAGCGTGGACGGGGACTATGGCTACACCTTC NA TRBJ1-2 few TRBV9
CASSFPSPWGPDTEAFF TGTGCCAGCAGCTTTCCAAGCCCCTGGGGGCCTGACACTGAAGCTTTCTTT NA TRBJ1-1 NA TRBV14
CASSPGQSKYEQYF TGTGCCAGCAGCCCTGGGCAGTCCAAGTACGAGCAGTACTTC NA TRBJ2-7 NA TRBV27
CAWRGGRASVSHEQYF TGTGCCTGGAGGGGCGGGAGGGCCTCCGTCTCCCACGAGCAGTACTTC TRBD2 TRBJ2-7 NA TRBV30
CASSFGQGKETQYF TGTGCCAGCAGCTTCGGGCAGGGAAAAGAGACCCAGTACTTC NA TRBJ2-5 few TRBV7-9
CASSYSSAGGYEQYF TGTGCCAGCAGTTACTCGTCGGCGGGGGGCTACGAGCAGTACTTC TRBD2 TRBJ2-7 NA TRBV6-5
CATSLRGSSGNTIYF TGTGCCACCTCTTTGCGGGGATCCTCTGGAAACACCATATATTTT NA TRBJ1-3 NA TRBV5-8
CASSYGEGGGNTIYF TGTGCCAGCAGTTACGGTGAGGGCGGTGGAAACACCATATATTTT NA TRBJ1-3 NA TRBV6-5
CASSFSGRAVNEQFF TGTGCCAGCAGTTTTTCCGGGAGGGCCGTCAATGAGCAGTTCTTC TRBD2 TRBJ2-1 NA TRBV28
CSASGDRTNTGELFF TGCAGTGCTAGTGGGGACAGAACGAACACCGGGGAGCTGTTTTTT TRBD1 TRBJ2-2 NA TRBV20-1
CASRTGNLETQYF TGTGCCAGCAGGACAGGGAACTTAGAGACCCAGTACTTC TRBD1 TRBJ2-5 once TRBV25-1
CASSLRGTPNSPLHF TGTGCCAGCAGCTTACGTGGGACACCTAATTCACCCCTCCACTTT NA TRBJ1-6 NA TRBV7-8
CASKRERYEQYF TGTGCCAGCAAGCGAGAGCGGTACGAGCAGTACTTC NA TRBJ2-7 NA TRBV2
CASSQRQLAGELFF TGTGCCAGCAGCCAACGACAGCTGGCCGGGGAGCTGTTTTTT NA TRBJ2-2 NA TRBV7-6
CASSQRIAGALTDTQYF TGTGCCAGCAGCCAGAGGATAGCGGGGGCCCTCACAGATACGCAGTATTTT TRBD2 TRBJ2-3 NA TRBV14
CASSQTRQALNYGYTF TGTGCCAGCAGCCAGACAAGACAGGCACTTAACTATGGCTACACCTTC NA TRBJ1-2 few TRBV7-9
CASSLGDRGRGYTF TGCGCCAGCAGCTTGGGGGACAGGGGGCGAGGCTACACCTTC TRBD1 TRBJ1-2 NA TRBV5-1
CATGAGGPDTQYF TGTGCCACCGGGGCGGGAGGGCCAGATACGCAGTATTTT TRBD2 TRBJ2-3 few TRBV7-3
CASSPIMTGTEVAFF TGCGCCAGCAGCCCAATTATGACAGGGACGGAGGTGGCTTTCTTT TRBD1 TRBJ1-1 NA TRBV5-1